This TCR beta chain was sequenced in a study of blood T cells in healthy people across ages. Then a second PCR, running roughly 7 to 11 cycles, was carried out with a sample-barcoded 5' primer and a J-beta primer mix. TCRdb independently ran MiXCR on the 5' RACE reads; one entry per CDR3 protein. The sample consists of 800,000 to 950,000 distinct CDR3 sequences, 25% to 35% of them appearing once. V trimming: 8 bases; J trimming: 1 base; junction bases outside the gene matches: 9. CDR1 and CDR2 from the germline V gene are DFQATT and SNEGSKA (reference sequence). CDR3 size: 14 residues. With each sample, at least 5.5 micrograms of total RNA were extracted. This clonotype has a count of ten or more. A further study also used this sample, focusing on T cells of mothers and their children. According to that study: None of the identified T cell clones proved to be persistent microchimeric clones.

This rearrangement joins TRBV20-1 to TRBJ2-5; 8 positions match TRBD1. Material: blood. The sequence came from a woman aged 40 to 50 in good health. The CDR3 loop is CSTNRGESQETQYF. In nucleotides, the CDR3 is TGCAGTACAAACAGGGGGGAGAGCCAAGAGACCCAGTACTTC.